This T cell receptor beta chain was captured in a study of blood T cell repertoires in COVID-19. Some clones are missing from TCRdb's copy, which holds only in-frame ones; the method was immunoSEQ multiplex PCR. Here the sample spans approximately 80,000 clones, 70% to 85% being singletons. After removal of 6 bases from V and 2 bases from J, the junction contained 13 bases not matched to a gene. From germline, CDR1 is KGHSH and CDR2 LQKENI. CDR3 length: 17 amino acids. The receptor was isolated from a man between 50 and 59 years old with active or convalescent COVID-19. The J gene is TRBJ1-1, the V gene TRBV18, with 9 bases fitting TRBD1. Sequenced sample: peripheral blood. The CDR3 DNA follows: TGTGCCAGCTCTAAGGGGGACAGGGCACCATTTAACACTGAAGCTTTCTTT. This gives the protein CASSKGDRAPFNTEAFF.